This T cell receptor beta chain derives from a study of T cells in Graves' hyperthyroidism and ophthalmopathy. This CDR3 has 14 amino acids. Germline V lookup: CDR1 MNHEY, CDR2 SMNVEV (reference sequence). Trimming removed 3 bases at V and 3 bases at J, with 11 bases between. Fresh 10 ml peripheral blood yielded PBMCs. This clonotype was seen at least ten times. The investigators amplified TCR beta CDR3 regions from RNA transcripts. Carried out on the TCR CDR3, a first-round RT-PCR used the HTBI primer set. TCRdb re-analysed the multiplex PCR reads in MiXCR, keeping a single row per CDR3 protein. The sample holds fewer than 400,000 distinct CDR3 sequences, around 25% seen once.

The sequence was collected from a man aged 45-65 years with Graves' hyperthyroidism. The chain is built from TRBV27 and TRBJ1-2; perhaps TRBD1 as D (6 bases). Sample: blood. The CDR3 here is CASSLAGADYGYTF. The CDR3 DNA sequence: TGTGCCAGCAGTTTGGCGGGGGCAGACTATGGCTACACCTTC.